This passage covers 14 T cell receptor beta chains from one sample sequenced in a study of CD8 T cells in ankylosing spondylitis. TCRdb re-derived calls from the 5' RACE reads in MiXCR, one entry per CDR3 protein. Of 290,000 or so distinct CDR3 sequences detected, 20% to 25% appear once; the ten largest clones hold 3.5%. The sequencing input was blood, either unsorted or a sorted T cell fraction (not recorded which). These TCRs come from a female donor with ankylosing spondylitis or in good health (not recorded which).

The chain carries TRBV2 and TRBJ2-1; TRBD2 matches at 11 bases. This CDR3 region has 18 residues. Germline loops: CDR1 SNHLY, CDR2 FYNNEI. V shed 8 bases, J shed 2 bases, and the junction held 14 bases outside the gene matches. The CDR3 sequence is CASAPLLAGVSPYNEQFF. The CDR3, as DNA: TGTGCCAGCGCCCCTTTACTAGCGGGAGTCTCCCCCTACAATGAGCAGTTCTTC.

This clonotype was counted many times. This chain connects TRBV20-1 to TRBJ2-7; 14 bases fit TRBD2. V lost 3 bases to trimming and J lost 3 bases; unmatched junction nucleotides: 4. Germline V gene lookup returns CDR1 DFQATT and CDR2 SNEGSKA (reference sequence). This CDR3 region has 15 residues. CDR3 residues: CSARSGLAGVYEQYF. Written as DNA, the CDR3 is TGCAGTGCTAGGTCGGGACTAGCGGGAGTCTACGAGCAGTACTTC.

CDR3 sequence: CASTARDSPSTQYF. The CDR3 DNA reads as TGTGCCAGCACTGCCCGGGACAGCCCTTCGACCCAGTACTTC. This chain connects TRBV7-2 to TRBJ2-5, with 7 bases identical to TRBD1. CDR3 length equals 14 residues. CDR1 SGHTA and CDR2 FQGNSA come from the germline V gene. V lost 7 bases and J lost 7; bases outside the gene matches: 12.

The CDR3 spells CASSSRTSLSGEQFF. The CDR3 DNA reads as TGTGCCAGCAGCTCACGGACTTCCCTTTCGGGTGAGCAGTTCTTC. The J gene is TRBJ2-1, the V gene TRBV7-8, with a tentative D call TRBD2 (5 bases). V lost 4 bases to trimming and J lost 9 bases, with 19 bases between them. This CDR3 comprises 15 residues. From germline, CDR1 is SGHVS and CDR2 FQNEAQ. The variable domain in full, completed from reference TRBV7-8 and TRBJ2-1, reads GAGVSQSPRYKVAKRGQDVALRCDPISGHVSLFWYQQALGQGPEFLTYFQNEAQLDKSGLPSDRFFAERPEGSVSTLKIQRTQQEDSAVYLCASSSRTSLSGEQFFGPGTRLTVL.

This chain uses TRBV5-1 with TRBJ2-5, with D unclear. Germline-derived CDR1 and CDR2 are SGHRS and YFSETQ. Trimming removed 4 bases at V and 6 bases at J, with 10 bases between. This CDR3 is built from 12 residues. CDR3: CASSREAQTQYF. CDR3 DNA sequence: TGCGCCAGCAGCCGTGAGGCGCAGACCCAGTACTTC.

This chain connects TRBV27 to TRBJ2-1; tentative D call: TRBD2 (6 bases). V shed 5 bases and J shed 1 base, with 12 bases lying between them. The CDR3 contains 15 residues. Germline V gene lookup returns CDR1 MNHEY and CDR2 SMNVEV (reference sequence). CDR3 sequence (DNA): TGTGCCAGCAGTCTCAGCGGGTGGTCCTACAATGAGCAGTTCTTC. The encoded protein is CASSLSGWSYNEQFF.

This sequence joins TRBV4-2 and TRBJ2-1, with 10 bases fitting TRBD2. CDR1 and CDR2 (germline): LGHNA, YNFKEQ. The CDR3 loop spans 11 amino acids. V lost 6 bases, J lost 15 bases, and 5 bases stayed unmatched. As DNA, the CDR3 is TGTGCCAGCAGTCTAGCGGGAGTCCTGTTCTTC. It codes for CASSLAGVLFF.

J is TRBJ2-7 and V is TRBV7-2; TRBD1 is a possible D gene (5 bases). V gave up 2 bases and J gave up 2 bases, with 10 bases separating them. The length of the CDR3 is 14 residues. The germline V gene encodes CDR1 SGHTA and CDR2 FQGNSA. CDR3 DNA: TGTGCCAGCAGCTTAAGCAGGGTGGCCTACGAGCAGTACTTC. Translated, it gives CASSLSRVAYEQYF.

The chain combines TRBV7-2 with TRBJ1-3, with no clear D. Between the trimmed V and J ends, which lost 8 bases and 0 bases, there was a span of 11 bases. This CDR3 contains 14 residues. Germline values: CDR1 SGHTA, CDR2 FQGNSA. The CDR3 nucleotides are TGTGCCAGCGGGGTATCCTACTCTGGAAACACCATATATTTT. Its protein product is CASGVSYSGNTIYF.

This clonotype has a handful of counts. The chain couples TRBV5-1 to TRBJ2-1; D unclear. CDR3 length: 8 amino acids. Trimming pared 6 bases from V and 8 bases from J, leaving 0 bases between. Germline V gene data show CDR1 as SGHRS and CDR2 as YFSETQ. The CDR3: CASNEQFF. The CDR3 DNA reads as TGCGCCAGCAATGAGCAGTTCTTC.

The rearrangement joins TRBV6-1 to TRBJ1-6; tentatively, D is TRBD1 (5 bases). V gave up 6 bases and J gave up 6 bases, with 9 bases separating them. The CDR3 sequence is 13 residues long. Germline lookup yields CDR1 MNHNS and CDR2 SASEGT. The CDR3 spells CASRQGFNSPLHF. CDR3 in DNA: TGTGCCAGCAGGCAGGGTTTTAATTCACCCCTCCACTTT.

This clonotype showed up just a few times. The chain recombines TRBV7-2 with TRBJ1-5; D uncertain. The CDR3 contains 16 residues. CDR1 is SGHTA and CDR2 is FQGNSA in the germline V gene. Trimming removed 1 base from V and 3 bases from J, with 13 bases in between. CDR3 coding DNA: TGTGCCAGCAGCTTAGTCGCAGGTTGGAACAATCAGCCCCAGCATTTT. Amino acids: CASSLVAGWNNQPQHF.

This clonotype appeared a few times. The genes are TRBV7-9 and TRBJ2-7; TRBD2 agrees at 13 bases. Germline V gives CDR1 SEHNR, CDR2 FQNEAQ (reference sequence). The J segment lost 7 bases and the V segment lost 5 bases, leaving 11 bases of the junction unmatched. CDR3 length: 16 residues. This chain's CDR3 is CASSTGTSGKPWEQYF. The CDR3 coding sequence is TGTGCCAGCAGCACAGGGACTAGCGGGAAACCTTGGGAGCAGTACTTC.

The chain carries TRBV27 and TRBJ2-3; 11 nucleotides line up with TRBD2. Germline CDR1 reads MNHEY; CDR2 reads SMNVEV (reference sequence). The CDR3 is 14 amino acids. With V trimmed by 6 bases and J by 4 bases, 3 bases remained unmatched. The CDR3 DNA follows: TGTGCCAGCAGACTAGCGGGAGCGGCAGATACGCAGTATTTT. Encoded protein: CASRLAGAADTQYF.